The rows below give T cell receptor beta chains drawn from one sample of a study of CD4 T cells in relation to SARS-CoV-2 and coronaviruses. Sequenced by immunoSEQ multiplex PCR; TCRdb stores in-frame clones only, minus some. Altogether tens of thousands of clones are present, about 92% being singletons, with the ten largest covering around 0.4%. The specimen was naive CD4+ T cells from PBMCs. Receptors were obtained from an adult with COVID-19. The CDR3 runs from the conserved cysteine through the conserved F or W. Fields, in order: clone size, J gene, D gene, V gene, CDR3 protein, CDR3 DNA. A D gene is named only where the DNA matches it firmly. The size of a clone is reported for some rows only, either as once, few or many, or as a class for expanded clones.

>once|TRBJ1-1|TRBD1|TRBV18
CASSPKTGSAEAFF
TGTGCCAGCTCACCTAAGACAGGGAGCGCTGAAGCTTTCTTT
>.|TRBJ1-1|.|TRBV6-5
CASSYIQGMNTEAFF
TGTGCCAGCAGTTACATCCAGGGGATGAACACTGAAGCTTTCTTT
>.|TRBJ2-5|.|TRBV18
CASSPPRRGPYQETQYF
TGTGCCAGCTCACCACCTCGTCGGGGACCATACCAAGAGACCCAGTACTTC
>.|TRBJ1-5|TRBD1|TRBV28
CASSIRTGAKENQPQHF
TGTGCCAGCAGTATAAGAACAGGGGCCAAAGAGAATCAGCCCCAGCATTTT
>.|TRBJ1-6|.|TRBV9
CASSVEAGNSPLHF
TGTGCCAGCAGCGTAGAGGCGGGGAATTCACCCCTCCACTTT
>.|TRBJ1-4|.|TRBV9
CASSVDRGINEKLFF
TGTGCCAGCAGCGTAGATCGGGGGATTAATGAAAAACTGTTTTTT
>.|TRBJ2-7|TRBD1|TRBV7-8
CASSPGQGIPPYEQYF
TGTGCCAGCAGCCCAGGACAGGGGATCCCTCCCTACGAGCAGTACTTC
>.|TRBJ2-3|.|TRBV30
CAWSVRGGGTDTQYF
TGTGCCTGGAGTGTTCGGGGCGGGGGCACAGATACGCAGTATTTT
>.|TRBJ2-1|.|TRBV5-6
CASTRSGWYEQFF
TGTGCCAGCACCCGGAGCGGGTGGTATGAGCAGTTCTTC
>.|TRBJ1-2|.|TRBV28
CASSLIDSYGYTF
TGTGCCAGCAGTTTAATCGACAGTTATGGCTACACCTTC
>.|TRBJ1-1|.|TRBV7-9
CASRGQIEAFF
TGTGCCAGCCGCGGACAAATCGAAGCTTTCTTT
>few|TRBJ2-2|.|TRBV6-4
CASSREGGVGELFF
TGTGCCAGCAGCAGGGAAGGAGGGGTCGGGGAGCTGTTTTTT
>.|TRBJ2-6|TRBD2|TRBV19
CASTLYREASGANVLTF
TGTGCCAGTACCTTATATCGGGAGGCGTCTGGGGCCAACGTCCTGACTTTC
>.|TRBJ2-3|.|TRBV7-8
CASSSPPGARTDTQYF
TGTGCCAGCAGCTCCCCTCCAGGGGCCCGCACAGATACGCAGTATTTT
>once|TRBJ2-7|.|TRBV2
CASSFYWGIFYTYEQYF
TGTGCCAGCAGCTTTTACTGGGGGATCTTTTACACCTACGAGCAGTACTTC